The 7 T cell receptor beta chains in this list originate from one sample, sequenced in a study of CD4 T cells in relation to SARS-CoV-2 and coronaviruses. The unexposed donors gave CD4+ T cells in about 2010-2019, prior to COVID-19. The cells were cultured for less than twelve days before CD4+ T cells were isolated. Their recognized antigens are unknown. The data were produced by immunoSEQ multiplex PCR, yet TCRdb's version contains in-frame clones alone and is incomplete. The data contain around 16,000 clones, over 60% of them singletons. The sequenced material came from CD4+ T cells from PBMCs, cultured in vitro. The origin of the receptors is a human donor in good health.

This clone was found once. This chain uses TRBV10-3 with TRBJ2-6; no clear D. Trimming stripped 4 bases from V and 2 bases from J, with 9 bases between. Germline loops: CDR1 ENHRY, CDR2 SYGVKD. This CDR3 spans 15 amino acids. The CDR3 nucleotides read TGTGCCATCAGTGGTGGGGTCACTGGGGCCAACGTCCTGACTTTC. Its translation is CAISGGVTGANVLTF.

The chain recombines TRBV3-1 (or the pseudogene TRBV3-2) with TRBJ2-1, with 12 bases that match TRBD2. CDR3 size: 16 residues. CDR1 is LGHDT, CDR2 YNNKEL, per germline (reference sequence). The V gene end was trimmed by 4 bases and the J gene end by 6 bases; junction bases not matched to a gene: 7. Here the CDR3 DNA reads TGTGCCAGCAGCCTAACGACTAGCGGGAGAATCAATGAGCAGTTCTTC. It specifies CASSLTTSGRINEQFF.

This clone was picked up a small number of times. The CDR3 bases are TGTGCCAGCAGCCGGACTAGCGACATCTACGAGCAGTACTTC. It yields the protein CASSRTSDIYEQYF. This sequence joins TRBV11-1 and TRBJ2-7; TRBD2 agrees at 9 bases. Germline CDR1 reads SGHAT; CDR2 reads FQDESV (reference sequence). Trimming removed 5 bases from V and 3 bases from J; junction bases left unmatched: 5. The CDR3 is 14 amino acids.

This chain connects TRBV10-3 to TRBJ2-2; 7 bases agree with TRBD2. The CDR3 runs to 15 residues. Unmatched junction bases numbered 5, after V lost 4 bases and J lost 3 bases. Germline V gene lookup returns CDR1 ENHRY and CDR2 SYGVKD. CDR3 protein: CAISVGGWDTGELFF. The CDR3 bases are TGTGCCATCAGTGTGGGAGGGTGGGACACCGGGGAGCTGTTTTTT.

This rearrangement joins TRBV18 to TRBJ1-3; the match to TRBD1 covers 7 bases. V lost 4 bases and J lost 2; bases outside the gene matches: 5. This CDR3 has 15 amino acids. Germline CDR1 and CDR2: KGHSH and LQKENI. This CDR3 is CASSQQGIAGNTIYF. CDR3 in DNA: TGTGCCAGCTCACAACAGGGGATTGCTGGAAACACCATATATTTT.

The chain has TRBV4-2 and TRBJ2-3; the match to TRBD2 covers 10 bases. The germline V gene encodes CDR1 LGHNA and CDR2 YNFKEQ. Trimming removed 0 bases from V and 5 bases from J; junction bases left unmatched: 11. The CDR3 spans 18 residues. CDR3 protein: CASSQDQVSGRPVDTQYF. The CDR3 DNA sequence: TGTGCCAGCAGCCAAGATCAGGTTAGCGGGAGGCCGGTAGATACGCAGTATTTT.

This clone was seen a handful of times. The chain couples TRBV5-1 to TRBJ1-1, with 7 bases identical to TRBD1. With 7 bases clipped from V and 1 base from J, the junction kept 4 bases outside the gene matches. This CDR3 comprises 13 residues. The germline gives CDR1 SGHRS, CDR2 YFSETQ. The chain's CDR3 is CASGRQGNTEAFF. The CDR3, as DNA: TGCGCCAGCGGCAGACAGGGGAACACTGAAGCTTTCTTT.